What follows are 32 T cell receptor beta chains derived from one specimen sequenced in a study of response to subunit inactivated influenza vaccine (dated by TCRdb to the late 2010s). Library preparation was by RT-PCR. TCRdb lists the instrument as Illumina HiSeq 2500. TCRdb reprocessed the public reads (quality trimming at Q25 with fastp, clone calling with MiXCR) and kept in-frame beta chains. For every CDR3 protein sequence, its rows merge into one entry that carries the most common genes and DNA. This sample gives roughly 630,000 distinct CDR3 sequences in total; 14% of them show up just once. The top ten clones comprise about 7.4% of the sample. The sequencing here drew on PBMCs from blood, taken 14 days before vaccination. The receptors originated from a man aged 45 to 65 who received an inactivated influenza vaccine. Donor details come from another sample of the same person, matched by shared clones.

A few counts support this clonotype. V usage is TRBV10-2 and J usage is TRBJ2-3, with 10 bases lining up with TRBD2. V shed 8 bases, J shed 3 bases, and the junction held 5 bases outside the gene matches. The V gene's germline CDR1 is WSHSY and CDR2 SAAADI. This CDR3 has 14 amino acids. Here the CDR3 DNA reads TGCGCCAGCCGGAGCGGGGGGGCAACAGATACGCAGTATTTT. It is translated as CASRSGGATDTQYF.

The chain joins TRBV20-1 to TRBJ2-6, with 9 positions matching TRBD1. The CDR3 runs 16 residues. Unmatched junction bases numbered 6, after V lost 6 bases and J lost 0 bases. CDR1 is DFQATT and CDR2 is SNEGSKA in the germline V gene (reference sequence). The CDR3 DNA follows: TGCAGTGCGACGACAGGGGGTAGCTCTGGGGCCAACGTCCTGACTTTC. Its translation is CSATTGGSSGANVLTF.

This chain uses TRBV5-1 with TRBJ2-3; 10 bases agree with TRBD2. V was clipped by 3 bases and J by 3 bases; unmatched bases: 4. Germline V lookup: CDR1 SGHRS, CDR2 YFSETQ. The CDR3 spans 15 residues. The CDR3 DNA reads as TGCGCCAGCAGCTCACTAGCGGGGCTGACAGATACGCAGTATTTT. It yields the protein CASSSLAGLTDTQYF.

The genes are TRBV20-1 and TRBJ2-7; a weak D match, TRBD2 (6 bases). The CDR3 runs 14 residues. Germline-derived CDR1 and CDR2 are DFQATT and SNEGSKA (reference sequence). Trimming took 1 base from V and 6 from J, leaving 16 bases between them. The CDR3 protein is CSARGTGGNGEQYF. The CDR3 region has the DNA TGCAGTGCTAGAGGAACCGGGGGAAACGGCGAGCAGTACTTC.

The chain is built from TRBV28 and TRBJ1-4; D is possibly TRBD1 (5 bases). Germline CDR1 is MDHEN and CDR2 is SYDVKM. This CDR3 is 14 amino acids long. The V gene lost 3 bases and the J gene lost 7 bases, with 12 bases spanning the gap. The CDR3 loop is CASSFSQGSEKLFF. The CDR3 nucleotides read TGTGCCAGCAGTTTTTCGCAGGGCAGTGAAAAACTGTTTTTT.

This clonotype was detected only a few times. The V call is TRBV10-3, the J call TRBJ1-1; 7 bases map to TRBD1. The V and J ends lost 6 bases and 4 bases, in that order; junction bases with no gene match: 8. This CDR3 spans 14 amino acids. Germline V lookup: CDR1 ENHRY, CDR2 SYGVKD. CDR3 sequence (DNA): TGTGCCATCAGGGAGACAGGGACGGGCACTGAAGCTTTCTTT. It specifies CAIRETGTGTEAFF.

This clonotype was picked up many times. The chain couples TRBV5-1 to TRBJ1-5, with 9 bases lining up with TRBD1. The CDR3 extends over 15 amino acids. Germline CDR1 is SGHRS and CDR2 is YFSETQ. With V trimmed by 4 bases and J by 3 bases, 5 bases remained unmatched. DNA of the CDR3: TGCGCCAGCAGCCTTACAGGGGGCGACAATCAGCCCCAGCATTTT. This gives the protein CASSLTGGDNQPQHF.

The gene calls are TRBV6-2 or TRBV6-3 and TRBJ2-1; perhaps D is TRBD1 or TRBD2 (5 bases each). The V and J ends lost 8 bases and 4 bases respectively, with 15 bases between them. Germline CDR1 and CDR2: MNHEY and SVGEGT. This CDR3 has 14 amino acids. This CDR3 reads CASSTGTQYNEQFF. The DNA of the CDR3 is TGTGCCAGCTCTACCGGGACCCAATACAATGAGCAGTTCTTC.

The rearrangement joins TRBV7-2 to TRBJ2-7; perhaps TRBD2 as D (5 bases). This CDR3 region has 13 residues. Germline V gene lookup returns CDR1 SGHTA and CDR2 FQGNSA. Trimming pared 5 bases from V and 7 bases from J, leaving 15 bases between. The CDR3 nucleotides are TGTGCCAGCAGCCGGACTCCTCCTAGGGAGCAGTACTTC. It codes for CASSRTPPREQYF.

The chain joins TRBV6-2 or TRBV6-3 to TRBJ2-4, with a possible D match to TRBD1 (6 bases). In germline, CDR1 is MNHEY, CDR2 SVGEGT. Trimming stripped 7 bases from V and 0 bases from J, with 13 bases between. CDR3 length: 15 amino acids. CDR3 in DNA: TGTGCCAGCATGTCTCCAGGGGTAGCCAAAAACATTCAGTACTTC. It translates to CASMSPGVAKNIQYF.

This clonotype has a handful of counts. V gene TRBV11-2 combines with J gene TRBJ2-1, with 9 bases identical to TRBD2. The CDR3 contains 18 residues. The germline CDR1 and CDR2 sequences are SGHAT and FQNNGV. V trimming: 2 bases; J trimming: 8 bases; junction bases outside the gene matches: 16. This chain's CDR3 is CASSLSQRAGGLVDEQFF. The CDR3 DNA reads as TGTGCCAGCAGCTTAAGCCAAAGAGCGGGGGGCCTCGTAGATGAGCAGTTCTTC.

This chain links TRBV12-3 or TRBV12-4 with TRBJ2-7, with 11 bases identical to TRBD2. Trimming removed 5 bases from V and 2 bases from J; junction bases left unmatched: 14. The CDR3 runs to 18 residues. CDR3 bases: TGTGCCAGCAGTGCAGCTAGCGGGGGGCTTACGTTCACCTACGAGCAGTACTTC. It codes for CASSAASGGLTFTYEQYF.

The chain is built from TRBV5-1 and TRBJ1-2; tentative D call: TRBD1 (6 bases). The CDR3 sequence is 14 residues long. With 2 bases removed from V and 3 bases from J, the gap between germline ends came to 11 bases. CDR1 and CDR2 from the germline V gene are SGHRS and YFSETQ. CDR3 protein: CASSFGQSDYGYTF. The DNA of the CDR3 is TGCGCCAGCAGCTTTGGACAGTCCGACTATGGCTACACCTTC.

This clonotype was seen many times. The genes are TRBV7-2 and TRBJ1-4, with 11 bases aligning to TRBD1. Germline V gives CDR1 SGHTA, CDR2 FQGNSA. The CDR3 totals 14 residues. Trimming at V came to 5 bases and at J to 8 bases, leaving 4 bases not matched to a gene. In DNA, the CDR3 is TGTGCCAGCAGCCTGGACAGGGGGCTCGAAAAACTGTTTTTT. Amino acid sequence: CASSLDRGLEKLFF.

This clonotype was found many times. The V and J genes are TRBV7-2 and TRBJ1-1, with 7 bases identical to TRBD1. V trimming: 0 bases; J trimming: 4 bases; junction bases outside the gene matches: 5. CDR3 length: 15 amino acids. CDR1 is SGHTA and CDR2 is FQGNSA in the germline V gene. This CDR3 is CASSLAYRGITEAFF. The CDR3 coding sequence is TGTGCCAGCAGCTTAGCATACAGGGGAATCACTGAAGCTTTCTTT.

The chain has TRBV10-3 and TRBJ2-1, with 11 bases identical to TRBD1. The CDR3 covers 16 residues. The ends lost 6 bases at V and 1 base at J; junction bases unmatched: 5. Germline V lookup: CDR1 ENHRY, CDR2 SYGVKD. The CDR3 loop reads CAIREGQGASYNEQFF. The CDR3 nucleotides read TGTGCCATCAGGGAAGGACAGGGGGCTTCCTACAATGAGCAGTTCTTC.

This clonotype was found a few times. J is TRBJ1-1 and V is TRBV20-1, with D uncertain. V lost 2 bases and J lost 0, with 10 bases in between. Germline CDR1 reads DFQATT; CDR2 reads SNEGSKA (reference sequence). This CDR3 has 14 amino acids. The CDR3 DNA reads as TGCAGTGCTAGAAAGCAGAAGATGAACACTGAAGCTTTCTTT. This sequence encodes CSARKQKMNTEAFF.

This clonotype was counted between two and nine times. The chain joins TRBV29-1 to TRBJ2-1; no clear D. The V gene lost 1 base and the J gene lost 0 bases, with 10 bases spanning the gap. The CDR3 is 15 amino acids. CDR1 SQVTM and CDR2 ANQGSEA come from the germline V gene. The chain's CDR3 is CSVEGGSSSYNEQFF. The CDR3 DNA sequence: TGCAGCGTTGAAGGCGGATCTAGCTCCTACAATGAGCAGTTCTTC.

This clonotype was picked up a small number of times. J is TRBJ2-2 and V is TRBV6-2 or TRBV6-3; 11 bases line up with TRBD2. There are 14 residues in the CDR3. Losses at the gene ends were 5 bases for V and 5 bases for J; bases not matched to a gene: 1. Germline V gives CDR1 MNHEY, CDR2 SVGEGT. The CDR3 sequence is CASSRLAGTGELFF. The CDR3 DNA reads as TGTGCCAGCAGTCGACTAGCGGGAACCGGGGAGCTGTTTTTT.

There are a few counts of this clonotype. The gene calls are TRBV25-1 and TRBJ1-1; 8 bases are a match to TRBD1. The germline gives CDR1 MGHDK, CDR2 SYGVNS. V shed 2 bases, J shed 2 bases, and the junction held 7 bases outside the gene matches. CDR3 length: 16 amino acids. For the CDR3, the DNA is TGTGCCAGCAGTGAACAGGGGGCGCGACCCAACACTGAAGCTTTCTTT. Protein sequence: CASSEQGARPNTEAFF.

This clonotype has ten or more counts. The genes are TRBV12-5 and TRBJ2-1, with TRBD1 matching over 8 bases. The germline CDR1 and CDR2 sequences are LGHNT and FRNRAP. This CDR3 spans 16 amino acids. V was pared by 2 bases and J by 2 bases, with 5 bases of the junction left unmatched. CDR3 protein: CASGLMTGATYNEQFF. CDR3 in DNA: TGTGCTAGTGGTTTGATGACAGGGGCCACCTACAATGAGCAGTTCTTC.

V and J are TRBV24-1 and TRBJ2-3; TRBD1 might be the D (6 bases). V shed 4 bases and J shed 3 bases, with 22 bases lying between them. In germline, CDR1 is KGHDR, CDR2 SFDVKD. The CDR3 is made up of 18 amino acids. CDR3 region: CATSDPGTPLGRTDTQYF. The DNA for the CDR3 is TGTGCCACCAGTGACCCCGGGACACCTCTAGGAAGGACAGATACGCAGTATTTT.

The chain has TRBV20-1 and TRBJ2-7; the match to TRBD2 covers 11 bases. V lost 2 bases, J lost 2 bases, and 14 bases stayed unmatched. CDR1 DFQATT and CDR2 SNEGSKA come from the germline V gene (reference sequence). The CDR3 totals 18 residues. The DNA of the CDR3 is TGCAGTGCTAGACCCCACGACCTCCTAGCGGGAGGTCCCTACGAGCAGTACTTC. Protein product: CSARPHDLLAGGPYEQYF.

This clonotype was seen many times. This sequence joins TRBV12-3 or TRBV12-4 and TRBJ1-2; unclear D gene. The ends were cut back, 6 bases at V and 4 bases at J, with 6 bases in the middle. The length of the CDR3 is 11 residues. CDR3: CASSRGYGYTF. CDR3 DNA: TGTGCCAGCAGCCGAGGCTATGGCTACACCTTC.

V is TRBV11-2 and J is TRBJ2-1, with 8 bases that match TRBD2. The CDR3 totals 15 residues. The junction had 9 bases not matched to a gene; V was cut back by 4 bases and J by 7 bases. CDR1 SGHAT and CDR2 FQNNGV come from the germline V gene. The chain's CDR3 is CASSSPAGVGNEQFF. The CDR3, as DNA: TGTGCCAGCAGCTCCCCAGCGGGAGTGGGTAATGAGCAGTTCTTC. The full variable domain, completed using reference TRBV11-2 and TRBJ2-1, is EAGVAQSPRYKIIEKRQSVAFWCNPISGHATLYWYQQILGQGPKLLIQFQNNGVVDDSQLPKDRFSAERLKGVDSTLKIQPAKLEDSAVYLCASSSPAGVGNEQFFGPGTRLTVL.

The chain is built from TRBV7-2 and TRBJ1-2, with a weak D call TRBD1 (5 bases). Germline CDR1 SGHTA, CDR2 FQGNSA. This CDR3 region has 15 residues. Between the trimmed V and J ends, which lost 1 base and 0 bases, there was a span of 9 bases. As DNA, the CDR3 is TGTGCCAGCAGCTTAGTGGGGGGAACTAACTATGGCTACACCTTC. Residues: CASSLVGGTNYGYTF.

CDR3 in amino acids: CASRPDRGAIVAFF. The CDR3 DNA is TGTGCCAGCAGACCGGACAGGGGCGCTATAGTAGCTTTCTTT. V usage is TRBV12-3 or TRBV12-4 and J usage is TRBJ1-1; 9 bases line up with TRBD1. There are 14 residues in the CDR3. The junction had 12 bases not matched to a gene; V was cut back by 6 bases and J by 10 bases.

This clonotype showed up just a few times. The chain carries TRBV30 and TRBJ2-3; the match to TRBD1 covers 7 bases. J lost 0 bases, V lost 3 bases, and 6 bases had no gene match. Looked up from germline, CDR1 is GTSNPN and CDR2 is SVGIG (reference sequence). CDR3 size: 15 residues. CDR3 nucleotide sequence: TGTGCCTGGAGCGAAACAGGGGCTAGCACAGATACGCAGTATTTT. It translates to CAWSETGASTDTQYF. Full variable domain (remainder filled in from reference TRBV30 and TRBJ2-3): SQTIHQWPATLVQPVGSPLSLECTVEGTSNPNLYWYRQAAGRGLQLLFYSVGIGQISSEVPQNLSASRPQDRQFILSSKKLLLSDSGFYLCAWSETGASTDTQYFGPGTRLTVL.

The chain joins TRBV6-1 to TRBJ1-6, with D unresolved. Trimming left V 4 bases short and J 10 bases short, with 17 bases between. The CDR3 covers 15 residues. Germline V CDR1 and CDR2: MNHNS, SASEGT. The CDR3 sequence: CASSVEGVRFSPLHF. CDR3 DNA sequence: TGTGCCAGCAGTGTTGAGGGCGTACGTTTCTCACCCCTCCACTTT.

The V call is TRBV7-2, the J call TRBJ2-7, with 12 bases lining up with TRBD2. V was clipped by 5 bases and J by 0 bases; unmatched bases: 5. The CDR3 covers 16 residues. Germline CDR1 SGHTA, CDR2 FQGNSA. The CDR3 is CASSRRGLAGSYEQYF. The CDR3 DNA reads TGTGCCAGCAGCCGGCGGGGACTAGCGGGCTCCTACGAGCAGTACTTC. The full variable domain, its missing parts supplied by reference TRBV7-2 and TRBJ2-7, is GAGVSQSPSNKVTEKGKDVELRCDPISGHTALYWYRQSLGQGLEFLIYFQGNSAPDKSGLPSDRFSAERTGGSVSTLTIQRTQQEDSAVYLCASSRRGLAGSYEQYFGPGTRLTVT.

The V call is TRBV25-1, the J call TRBJ2-1, with D unresolved. V was shortened by 2 bases and J by 9 bases, with 17 bases between the two germline ends. CDR1 and CDR2 (germline): MGHDK, SYGVNS. This CDR3 is 15 amino acids long. The CDR3: CASSEQATSVGEQFF. The CDR3 nucleotides read TGTGCCAGCAGTGAACAAGCGACTTCGGTTGGTGAGCAGTTCTTC.

The chain employs TRBV7-2 and TRBJ2-1, with 9 nucleotides matching TRBD1. The J segment lost 6 bases and the V segment lost 1 base, leaving 10 bases of the junction unmatched. Germline V gene sequence: CDR1 SGHTA, CDR2 FQGNSA. The CDR3 consists of 17 residues. The CDR3 here is CASSLGAGRTGVNEQFF. The CDR3 DNA reads TGTGCCAGCAGCTTAGGGGCCGGTCGGACAGGGGTCAATGAGCAGTTCTTC.